Following are 18 T cell receptor beta chains from one sample sequenced in a study of T cells in localized non-small cell lung cancer. Libraries were prepared by immunoSEQ multiplex PCR; TCRdb keeps only in-frame clonotypes and omits some of them. Of fewer than 2,000 clones in the sample, over 25% were seen once. This specimen consisted of lung tumor tissue, obtained before any cancer treatment. The receptors shown here come from a male donor aged 60 or older with stage I squamous cell lung carcinoma.

This clone was picked up a small number of times. The chain employs TRBV9 and TRBJ1-2, with 9 bases fitting TRBD1. Per germline, CDR1 SGDLS and CDR2 YYNGEE. This CDR3 comprises 14 residues. V was pared by 5 bases and J by 8 bases, with 10 bases of the junction left unmatched. The CDR3 DNA is TGTGCCAGCAGTGAAACAGGACAGGGGACGGGCTACACCTTC. Encoded protein: CASSETGQGTGYTF.

The chain carries TRBV19 and TRBJ1-3, with D maybe TRBD1 (5 bases). Trimming took off 7 bases at V and 0 bases at J, with 10 bases between the two ends. The CDR3 consists of 14 residues. Germline V lookup: CDR1 LNHDA, CDR2 SQIVND (reference sequence). CDR3 sequence reads: CASTADNSGNTIYF. The CDR3 DNA follows: TGTGCCAGTACCGCGGACAACTCTGGAAACACCATATATTTT.

This clone was seen only a few times. The rearrangement joins TRBV7-6 to TRBJ2-3; 9 bases are shared with TRBD2. V shed 4 bases and J 5 bases; nucleotides not matched to a gene: 7. Looked up from germline, CDR1 is SGHVS and CDR2 is FNYEAQ. The CDR3 length is 15 residues. CDR3: CASSSRGGAEDTQYF. The CDR3, as DNA: TGTGCCAGCAGCTCGCGCGGGGGGGCCGAAGATACGCAGTATTTT. The variable domain in full, completed from reference TRBV7-6 and TRBJ2-3, reads GAGVSQSPRYKVTKRGQDVALRCDPISGHVSLYWYRQALGQGPEFLTYFNYEAQQDKSGLPNDRFSAERPEGSISTLTIQRTEQRDSAMYRCASSSRGGAEDTQYFGPGTRLTVL.

The chain is built from TRBV19 and TRBJ1-5, with unresolved D. The CDR3 consists of 12 residues. Germline V gene lookup returns CDR1 LNHDA and CDR2 SQIVND (reference sequence). The V end was cut by 5 bases, the J end by 5 bases, with 7 bases between. The CDR3 DNA sequence: TGTGCCAGTAGTCCACTGGATCAGCCCCAGCATTTT. Translating it yields CASSPLDQPQHF.

J is TRBJ1-1 and V is TRBV9, with D unclear. Trimming took off 0 bases at V and 0 bases at J, with 0 bases between the two ends. Germline assignment: CDR1 SGDLS and CDR2 YYNGEE. This CDR3 has 12 residues. CDR3 bases: TGTGCCAGCAGCGTAGTGAACACTGAAGCTTTCTTT. Protein: CASSVVNTEAFF.

This clone came up a few times. The CDR3: CASSLIGSEQFF. The CDR3 coding sequence is TGTGCCAGCAGTTTGATAGGGAGCGAGCAGTTCTTC. V usage is TRBV28 and J usage is TRBJ2-1; weak D call: TRBD2 (5 bases). The CDR3 runs to 12 residues. Germline CDR1 MDHEN, CDR2 SYDVKM. V lost 3 bases and J lost 10, with 10 bases in between.

The CDR3 here is CASSQEPGSPHNSPLHF. DNA of the CDR3: TGCGCCAGCAGCCAAGAGCCAGGGTCCCCCCATAATTCACCCCTCCACTTT. The J gene is TRBJ1-6, the V gene TRBV1; the listed D gene, TRBD1, was not tested against the DNA. TRBV1 is noted as a pseudogene. This CDR3 comprises 17 residues.

This clone is classed as large. V is TRBV11-3 and J is TRBJ1-1; D ambiguous. V was clipped by 2 bases and J by 3 bases, with 19 bases between them. The CDR3 is made up of 17 amino acids. The germline CDR1 and CDR2 sequences are SGHNT and YENEEA. The CDR3 nucleotides read TGTGCCAGCAGCTTAATTCCGGGGTCGTCTGCGTACACTGAAGCTTTCTTT. Translating gives CASSLIPGSSAYTEAFF.

The chain combines TRBV18 with TRBJ2-7; D possibly corresponds to TRBD1 (6 bases). The CDR3 sequence is 15 residues long. Per the germline V gene, CDR1 is KGHSH and CDR2 is LQKENI. The V end lost 2 bases, the J end lost 2 bases, and 13 bases lay between the germline ends. CDR3 DNA: TGTGCCAGCTCACCATCGACAGGCTCACCCTACGAGCAGTACTTC. It specifies CASSPSTGSPYEQYF.

The chain couples TRBV5-1 to TRBJ1-1; 12 bases fit TRBD1. The V and J ends lost 1 base and 6 bases, in that order; junction bases with no gene match: 10. The CDR3 covers 17 residues. Per the germline V gene, CDR1 is SGHRS and CDR2 is YFSETQ. The CDR3: CASSLKFGTGGWAEAFF. CDR3 coding DNA: TGCGCCAGCAGCTTGAAGTTCGGGACAGGGGGCTGGGCTGAAGCTTTCTTT.

The chain uses TRBV18 and TRBJ2-7; D is uncertain. With 0 bases removed from V and 5 bases from J, the gap between germline ends came to 8 bases. CDR1 and CDR2 from the germline V gene are KGHSH and LQKENI. The CDR3 consists of 13 residues. CDR3 nucleotides: TGTGCCAGCTCACCACCGGAAAGGGACGAGCAGTACTTC. Amino acid sequence: CASSPPERDEQYF.

The rearrangement links TRBV10-3 to TRBJ1-1; the D gene is possibly TRBD1 (5 bases). CDR1 and CDR2 (germline): ENHRY, SYGVKD. Deletions cut 0 bases from V and 5 bases from J, with 10 bases between. There are 14 residues in the CDR3. CDR3 in DNA: TGTGCCATCAGTGAGTCGGGGGGGTTGACTGAAGCTTTCTTT. This gives the protein CAISESGGLTEAFF.

V and J are TRBV10-2 and TRBJ2-1, with D unresolved. In germline, CDR1 is WSHSY, CDR2 SAAADI. The CDR3 totals 14 residues. V lost 0 bases and J lost 6, with 9 bases in between. The CDR3 loop is CASSESASPNEQFF. CDR3 DNA: TGCGCCAGCAGTGAGTCGGCATCCCCCAATGAGCAGTTCTTC.

By share, this clone counts as medium-sized. The chain recombines TRBV6-8 with TRBJ1-1, with a possible D match to TRBD1 (6 bases). The germline V and J ends were trimmed by 2 bases and 0 bases, with 13 bases remaining between them. Germline V gene data show CDR1 as MNHGY and CDR2 as SAAAGT. This CDR3 contains 16 residues. The CDR3 DNA is TGTGCCAGCAGTTACGCTTATGGACAGCTGAACACTGAAGCTTTCTTT. Its protein product is CASSYAYGQLNTEAFF.

As DNA, the CDR3 is TGTGCCATCAGTGAGTCGCCGGGGTCTGGAGAGACCCAGTACTTC. Translated: CAISESPGSGETQYF. The V and J genes are TRBV10-3 and TRBJ2-5, with a tentative D call TRBD2 (5 bases). The CDR3 runs to 15 residues. V was shortened by 0 bases and J by 4 bases, with 12 bases between the two germline ends. Germline CDR1 and CDR2: ENHRY and SYGVKD.

The rearrangement uses TRBV14 and TRBJ1-1; D ambiguous. Germline V gene lookup returns CDR1 SGHDN and CDR2 FVKESK. V lost 4 bases and J 4 bases, leaving 16 bases between the germline ends. The CDR3 is 15 residues long. The CDR3 protein is CASSLPGPPGTEAFF. The CDR3 nucleotides are TGTGCCAGCAGCCTGCCCGGGCCCCCGGGCACTGAAGCTTTCTTT.

A single count supports this clone. The chain carries TRBV29-1 and TRBJ2-1; 9 bases align to TRBD2. J lost 3 bases, V lost 7 bases, and 7 bases had no gene match. Germline lookup yields CDR1 SQVTM and CDR2 ANQGSEA. The CDR3 is 14 amino acids. The chain's CDR3 is CSGNAGGHYNEQFF. DNA for the CDR3: TGCAGCGGGAACGCGGGGGGGCACTACAATGAGCAGTTCTTC.

The chain joins TRBV6-8 to TRBJ2-1, with 10 bases lining up with TRBD2. Trimming at V came to 10 bases and at J to 4 bases, leaving 4 bases not matched to a gene. Germline CDR1 reads MNHGY; CDR2 reads SAAAGT. The CDR3 runs 13 residues. In nucleotides, the CDR3 is TGTGCCATCAGCGGGGGGGGTTACAATGAGCAGTTCTTC. Protein sequence: CAISGGGYNEQFF.